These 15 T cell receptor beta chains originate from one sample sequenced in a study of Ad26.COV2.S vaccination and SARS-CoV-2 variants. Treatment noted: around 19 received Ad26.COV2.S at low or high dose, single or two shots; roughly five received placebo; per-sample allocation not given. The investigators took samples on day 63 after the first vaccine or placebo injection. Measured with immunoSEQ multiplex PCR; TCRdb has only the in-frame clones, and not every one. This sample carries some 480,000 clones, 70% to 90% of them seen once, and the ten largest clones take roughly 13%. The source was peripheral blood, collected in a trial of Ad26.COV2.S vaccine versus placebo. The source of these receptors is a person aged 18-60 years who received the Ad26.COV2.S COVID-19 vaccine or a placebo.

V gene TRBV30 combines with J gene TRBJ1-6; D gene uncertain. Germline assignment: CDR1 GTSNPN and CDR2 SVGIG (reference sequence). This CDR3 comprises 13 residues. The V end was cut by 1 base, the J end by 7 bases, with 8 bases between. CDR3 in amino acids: CAWSGERNSPLHF. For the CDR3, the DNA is TGTGCCTGGAGTGGTGAGAGGAATTCACCCCTCCACTTT. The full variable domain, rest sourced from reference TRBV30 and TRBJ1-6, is SQTIHQWPATLVQPVGSPLSLECTVEGTSNPNLYWYRQAAGRGLQLLFYSVGIGQISSEVPQNLSASRPQDRQFILSSKKLLLSDSGFYLCAWSGERNSPLHFGNGTRLTVT.

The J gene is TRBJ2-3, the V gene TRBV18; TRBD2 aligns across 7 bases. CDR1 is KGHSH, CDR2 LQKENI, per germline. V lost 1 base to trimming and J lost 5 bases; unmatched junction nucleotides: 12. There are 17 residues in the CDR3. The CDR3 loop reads CASSPLGTLAFGDTQYF. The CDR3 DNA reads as TGTGCCAGCTCACCACTTGGAACACTAGCGTTTGGAGATACGCAGTATTTT.

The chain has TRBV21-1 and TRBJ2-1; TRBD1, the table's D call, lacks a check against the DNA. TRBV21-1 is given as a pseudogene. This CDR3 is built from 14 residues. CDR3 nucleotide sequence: TGTGCCAGCAGCAAAAGTACAGGGCGGAATGAGCAGTTCTTC. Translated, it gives CASSKSTGRNEQFF.

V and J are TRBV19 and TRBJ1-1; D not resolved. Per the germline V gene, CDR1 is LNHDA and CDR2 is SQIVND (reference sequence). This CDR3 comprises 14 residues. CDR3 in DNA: TGTGGCTCGAGAGGGTCTAATGTGGGCACTGAAGCTTTCTTT. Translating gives CGSRGSNVGTEAFF.

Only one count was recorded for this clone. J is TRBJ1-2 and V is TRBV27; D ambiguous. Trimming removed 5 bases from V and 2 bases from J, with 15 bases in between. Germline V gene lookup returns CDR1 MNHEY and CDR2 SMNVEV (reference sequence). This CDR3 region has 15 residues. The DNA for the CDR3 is TGTGCCAGCAGTGGATTGGAACCGGGCAACTATGGCTACACCTTC. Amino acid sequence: CASSGLEPGNYGYTF.

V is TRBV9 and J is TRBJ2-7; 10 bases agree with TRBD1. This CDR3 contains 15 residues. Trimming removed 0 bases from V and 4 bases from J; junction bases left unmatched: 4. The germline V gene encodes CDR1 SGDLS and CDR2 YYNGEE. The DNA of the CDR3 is TGTGCCAGCAGCGTAGGGGGGACAGGGGCTTACGAGCAGTACTTC. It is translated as CASSVGGTGAYEQYF.

The CDR3 DNA reads TGTGCCAGCAGCATAGGACAGGGGGCTTTTTACGAGCAGTACTTC. Protein: CASSIGQGAFYEQYF. The V call is TRBV7-2, the J call TRBJ2-7; 11 bases are shared with TRBD1. V was clipped by 5 bases and J by 4 bases; unmatched bases: 7. The CDR3 covers 15 residues. The germline CDR1 and CDR2 sequences are SGHTA and FQGNSA.

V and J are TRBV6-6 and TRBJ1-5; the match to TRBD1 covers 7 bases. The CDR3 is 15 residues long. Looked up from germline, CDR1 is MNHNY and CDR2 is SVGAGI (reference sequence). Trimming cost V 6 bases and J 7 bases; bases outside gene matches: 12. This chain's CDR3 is CASRRDSSHEQPQHF. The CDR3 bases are TGTGCCAGCAGACGGGACAGCTCCCATGAACAGCCCCAGCATTTT.

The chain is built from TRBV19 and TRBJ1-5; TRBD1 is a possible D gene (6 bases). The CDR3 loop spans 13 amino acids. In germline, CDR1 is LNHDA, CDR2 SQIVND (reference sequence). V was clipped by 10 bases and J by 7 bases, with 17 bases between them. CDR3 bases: TGTGCCACCAAAGGACAGACAATCCAGCCCCAGCATTTT. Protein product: CATKGQTIQPQHF.

The CDR3, as DNA: TGTGCCAGCGAGGGGGGTGCTGGCTACACCTTC. Translating it yields CASEGGAGYTF. The gene calls are TRBV6-6 and TRBJ1-2; tentatively, D is TRBD1 (6 bases). Germline V CDR1 and CDR2: MNHNY, SVGAGI (reference sequence). This CDR3 spans 11 amino acids. V lost 8 bases to trimming and J lost 7 bases, with 11 bases between them.

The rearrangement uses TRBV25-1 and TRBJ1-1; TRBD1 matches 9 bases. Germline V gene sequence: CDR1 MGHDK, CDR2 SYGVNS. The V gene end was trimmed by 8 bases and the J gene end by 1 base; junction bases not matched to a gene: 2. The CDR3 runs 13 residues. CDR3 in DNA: TGTGCCAGCTCGGACAGGGGGAACACTGAAGCTTTCTTT. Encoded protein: CASSDRGNTEAFF.

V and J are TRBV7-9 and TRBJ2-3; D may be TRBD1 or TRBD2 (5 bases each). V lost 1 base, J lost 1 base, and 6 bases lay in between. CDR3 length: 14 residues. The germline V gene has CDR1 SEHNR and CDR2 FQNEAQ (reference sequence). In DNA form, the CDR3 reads TGTGCCAGCAGCTTAGTGGGGGGCACAGATACGCAGTATTTT. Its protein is CASSLVGGTDTQYF.

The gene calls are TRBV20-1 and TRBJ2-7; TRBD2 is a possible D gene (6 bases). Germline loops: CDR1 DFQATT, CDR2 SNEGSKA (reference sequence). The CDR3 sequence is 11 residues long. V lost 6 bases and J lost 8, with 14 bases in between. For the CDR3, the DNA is TGCAGTGCCACTTTCGCGGGGCAGCAGTACTTC. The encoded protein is CSATFAGQQYF.

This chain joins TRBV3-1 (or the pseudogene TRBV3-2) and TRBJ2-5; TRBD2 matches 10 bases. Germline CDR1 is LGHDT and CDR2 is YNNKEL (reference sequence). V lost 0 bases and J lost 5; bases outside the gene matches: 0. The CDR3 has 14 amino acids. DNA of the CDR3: TGTGCCAGCAGCCAAGAGGGACTAGCGGAGACCCAGTACTTC. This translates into CASSQEGLAETQYF.

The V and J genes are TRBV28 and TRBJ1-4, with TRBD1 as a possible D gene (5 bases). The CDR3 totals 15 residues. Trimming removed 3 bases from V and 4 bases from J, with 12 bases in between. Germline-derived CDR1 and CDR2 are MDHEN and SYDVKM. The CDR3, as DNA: TGTGCCAGCAGTTTGGGCGGGACCCGTAATGAAAAACTGTTTTTT. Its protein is CASSLGGTRNEKLFF.